This TCR beta chain stems from a study of blood T cells in healthy people across ages. Study-wide results and caveats: Not knowing donor CMV status may have confounded expanded clonotype changes.

The CDR3 covers 13 residues. The germline V and J ends were trimmed by 7 bases and 7 bases, with 17 bases remaining between them. Alongside a J-beta primer mix, a sample-barcoded 5' primer served in a second PCR lasting 7 to 11 cycles. Each sample provided no less than 2.5 million CDR3-containing paired-end reads. A single record per CDR3 protein comes from TCRdb applying MiXCR to the 5' RACE reads. In the table there are roughly 1.9 million distinct CDR3 sequences, 35% to 50% of which are singletons. Samples each yielded at least 5 micrograms of total RNA. This clonotype was seen a few times. Antigen: not known.

The rearrangement links TRBV12-3 or TRBV12-4 to TRBJ2-7, with TRBD2 as a possible D gene (6 bases). The specimen was blood. This TCR was recovered from a human donor in good health. CDR3 residues: CASTVDTRGEQYF. The DNA for the CDR3 is TGTGCCAGCACCGTGGACACCCGGGGGGAGCAGTACTTC.